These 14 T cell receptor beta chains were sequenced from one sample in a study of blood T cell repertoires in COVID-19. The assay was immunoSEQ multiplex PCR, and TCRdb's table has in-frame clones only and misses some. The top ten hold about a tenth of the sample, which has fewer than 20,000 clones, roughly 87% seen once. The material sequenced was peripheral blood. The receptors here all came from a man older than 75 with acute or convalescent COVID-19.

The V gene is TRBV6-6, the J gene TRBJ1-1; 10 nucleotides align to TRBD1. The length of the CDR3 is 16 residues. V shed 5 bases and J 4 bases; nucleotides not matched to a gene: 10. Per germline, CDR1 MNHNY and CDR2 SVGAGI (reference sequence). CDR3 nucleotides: TGTGCCAGCAGTATAACCGGGACAGGGGCTTTCACTGAAGCTTTCTTT. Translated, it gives CASSITGTGAFTEAFF.

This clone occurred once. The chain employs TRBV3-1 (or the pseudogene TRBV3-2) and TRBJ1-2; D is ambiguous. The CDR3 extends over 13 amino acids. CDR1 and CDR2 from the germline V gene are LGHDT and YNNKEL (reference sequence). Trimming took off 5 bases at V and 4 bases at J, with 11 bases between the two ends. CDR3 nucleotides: TGTGCCAGCAGCGCAGGCGGAGGCTATGGCTACACCTTC. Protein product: CASSAGGGYGYTF.

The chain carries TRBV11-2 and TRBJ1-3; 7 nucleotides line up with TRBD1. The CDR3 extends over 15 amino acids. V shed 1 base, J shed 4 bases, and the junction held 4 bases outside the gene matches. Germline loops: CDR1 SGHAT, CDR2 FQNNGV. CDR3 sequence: CASSLAGTAGNTIYF. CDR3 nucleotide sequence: TGTGCCAGCAGCTTAGCCGGGACAGCCGGAAACACCATATATTTT. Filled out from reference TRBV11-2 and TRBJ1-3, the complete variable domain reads EAGVAQSPRYKIIEKRQSVAFWCNPISGHATLYWYQQILGQGPKLLIQFQNNGVVDDSQLPKDRFSAERLKGVDSTLKIQPAKLEDSAVYLCASSLAGTAGNTIYFGEGSWLTVV.

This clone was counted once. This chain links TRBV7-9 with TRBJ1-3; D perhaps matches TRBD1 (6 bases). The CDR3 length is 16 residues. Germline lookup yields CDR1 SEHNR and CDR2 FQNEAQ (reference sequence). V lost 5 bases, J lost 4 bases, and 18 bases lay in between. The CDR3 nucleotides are TGTGCCAGCAGCGTTTCCGGACAGACGGCGGGAAACACCATATATTTT. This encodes CASSVSGQTAGNTIYF.

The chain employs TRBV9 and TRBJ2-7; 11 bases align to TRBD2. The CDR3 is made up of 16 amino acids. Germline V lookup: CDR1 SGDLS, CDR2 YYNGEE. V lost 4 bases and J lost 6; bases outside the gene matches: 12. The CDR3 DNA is TGTGCCAGCAGCCCAGGGATAGCGGGAGGGTTGGGCGAGCAGTACTTC. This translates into CASSPGIAGGLGEQYF.

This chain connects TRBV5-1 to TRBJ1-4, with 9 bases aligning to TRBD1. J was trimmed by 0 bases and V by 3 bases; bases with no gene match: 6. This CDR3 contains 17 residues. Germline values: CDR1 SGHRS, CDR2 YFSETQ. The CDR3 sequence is CASSSGTGPTTNEKLFF. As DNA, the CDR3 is TGCGCCAGCAGCTCCGGGACAGGGCCGACAACTAATGAAAAACTGTTTTTT.

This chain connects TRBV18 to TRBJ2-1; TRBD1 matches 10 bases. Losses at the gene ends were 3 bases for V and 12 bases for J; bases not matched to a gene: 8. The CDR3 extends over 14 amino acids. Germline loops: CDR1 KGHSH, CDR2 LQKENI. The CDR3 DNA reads TGTGCCAGCTCACCCCCCGGGACAGGGGACGGGCAGTTCTTC. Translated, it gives CASSPPGTGDGQFF.

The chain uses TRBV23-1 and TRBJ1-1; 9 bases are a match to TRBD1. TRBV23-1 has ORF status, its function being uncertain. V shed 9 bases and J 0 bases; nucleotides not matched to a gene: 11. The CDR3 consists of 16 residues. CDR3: CARPSRDREMNTEAFF. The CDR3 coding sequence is TGCGCCAGGCCATCACGGGACAGGGAGATGAACACTGAAGCTTTCTTT.

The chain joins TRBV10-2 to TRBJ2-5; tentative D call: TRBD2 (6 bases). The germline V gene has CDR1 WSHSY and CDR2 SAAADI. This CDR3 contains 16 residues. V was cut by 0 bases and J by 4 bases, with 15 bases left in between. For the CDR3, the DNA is TGCGCCAGCAGTGAGTCTGAGGACTATTCGAGAGAGACCCAGTACTTC. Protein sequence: CASSESEDYSRETQYF.

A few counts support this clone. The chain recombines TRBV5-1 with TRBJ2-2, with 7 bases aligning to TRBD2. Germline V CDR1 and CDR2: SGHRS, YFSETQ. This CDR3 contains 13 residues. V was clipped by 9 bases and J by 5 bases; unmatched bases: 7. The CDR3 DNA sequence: TGCGCCACCAGACTAGCCGAGACCGGGGAGCTGTTTTTT. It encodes CATRLAETGELFF.

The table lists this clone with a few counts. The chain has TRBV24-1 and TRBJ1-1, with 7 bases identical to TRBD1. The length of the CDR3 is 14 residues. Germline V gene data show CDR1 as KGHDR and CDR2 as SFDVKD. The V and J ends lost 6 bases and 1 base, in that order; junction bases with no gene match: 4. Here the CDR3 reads CATSPTGKNTEAFF. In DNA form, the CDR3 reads TGTGCCACCAGTCCGACAGGGAAGAACACTGAAGCTTTCTTT.

CDR3 nucleotide sequence: TGCGCCAGCAGCCCGAGGACAGGGTCCAGCACAGATACGCAGTATTTT. It specifies CASSPRTGSSTDTQYF. The chain joins TRBV5-1 to TRBJ2-3; TRBD1 matches at 8 bases. J was trimmed by 0 bases and V by 4 bases; bases with no gene match: 7. Germline V gives CDR1 SGHRS, CDR2 YFSETQ. The CDR3 sequence is 16 residues long. Variable domain in full (rest from reference TRBV5-1 and TRBJ2-3): KAGVTQTPRYLIKTRGQQVTLSCSPISGHRSVSWYQQTPGQGLQFLFEYFSETQRNKGNFPGRFSGRQFSNSRSEMNVSTLELGDSALYLCASSPRTGSSTDTQYFGPGTRLTVL.

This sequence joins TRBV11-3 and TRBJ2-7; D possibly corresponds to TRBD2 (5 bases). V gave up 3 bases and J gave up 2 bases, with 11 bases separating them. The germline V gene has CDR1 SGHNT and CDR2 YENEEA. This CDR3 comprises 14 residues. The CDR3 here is CASSLRAGTYEQYF. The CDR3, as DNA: TGTGCCAGCAGCTTGCGGGCTGGGACCTACGAGCAGTACTTC.

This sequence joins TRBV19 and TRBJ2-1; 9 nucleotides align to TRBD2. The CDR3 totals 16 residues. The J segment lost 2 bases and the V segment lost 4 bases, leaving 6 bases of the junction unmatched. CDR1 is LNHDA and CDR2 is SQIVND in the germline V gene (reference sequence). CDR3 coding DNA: TGTGCCAGTAGTAGAGCGGGAGGCAACACCTACAATGAGCAGTTCTTC. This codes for CASSRAGGNTYNEQFF.